The next 17 T cell receptor beta chains were all read from a single sample in a study of Graves' ophthalmopathy and Graves' hyperthyroidism listed by TCRdb under 2018. Instrument used: Illumina HiSeq 2000. TCR beta CDR3 regions were amplified from RNA transcripts for repertoire sequencing. A first-round RT-PCR used HTBI primers with the Qiagen OneStep RT-PCR kit, followed by a second-round multiplex PCR, size selection and purification. The public reads were reprocessed in TCRdb via fastp at Q25 and MiXCR, keeping in-frame beta chains. Every CDR3 protein is listed once, alongside the most common genes and DNA of its rows. This sample comprises around 1,200,000 distinct CDR3 sequences, about 40% of them detected only once. The biggest ten clones account for around 10% of the sample. Sequencing was carried out using peripheral blood or thyroid tissue (not recorded which). The origin of the receptors is an adult man with Graves' hyperthyroidism.

The table lists this clonotype with many counts. V is TRBV25-1 and J is TRBJ1-2, with unresolved D. The germline V and J ends were trimmed by 0 bases and 8 bases, with 10 bases remaining between them. CDR1 is MGHDK and CDR2 is SYGVNS in the germline V gene. The CDR3 is 13 residues long. The CDR3 spells CASSEYSEGGYTF. CDR3 DNA: TGTGCCAGCAGTGAATACAGCGAAGGAGGCTACACCTTC.

Regarding this clonotype: The CDR3 does not end in the conserved phenylalanine or tryptophan, so this is likely a read error. Because the CDR3's place on the DNA is in doubt, the DNA is left out and the CDR3 is given as listed by TCRdb. CDR3 in amino acids: CASSDGLPA. The chain carries TRBV2 and TRBJ2-5; no DNA check was done on the table's D call, TRBD2. CDR1 SNHLY and CDR2 FYNNEI come from the germline V gene. From its first to its last residue, the CDR3 has 9 amino acids.

This clonotype was counted many times. The chain employs TRBV5-1 and TRBJ1-3; D perhaps matches TRBD1 (6 bases). The CDR3 loop spans 14 amino acids. Looked up from germline, CDR1 is SGHRS and CDR2 is YFSETQ. Trimming pared 0 bases from V and 7 bases from J, leaving 11 bases between. CDR3 bases: TGCGCCAGCAGCTTGGACAGGGACGGTAACACCATATATTTT. Amino acid sequence: CASSLDRDGNTIYF. The full variable domain, completed using reference TRBV5-1 and TRBJ1-3, is KAGVTQTPRYLIKTRGQQVTLSCSPISGHRSVSWYQQTPGQGLQFLFEYFSETQRNKGNFPGRFSGRQFSNSRSEMNVSTLELGDSALYLCASSLDRDGNTIYFGEGSWLTVV.

This clonotype was observed at least ten times. This chain joins TRBV29-1 and TRBJ1-1, with D possibly being TRBD1 (5 bases). Germline V gives CDR1 SQVTM, CDR2 ANQGSEA. The V and J ends lost 4 bases and 5 bases respectively, with 14 bases between them. CDR3 length: 13 amino acids. CDR3 bases: TGCAGCGTTGCCAGCCAGGGATTTACTGAAGCTTTCTTT. Encoded protein: CSVASQGFTEAFF.

This clonotype appeared a few times. This chain connects TRBV7-3 to TRBJ1-2; weak D call: TRBD1 (6 bases). The CDR3 totals 16 residues. Germline-derived CDR1 and CDR2 are SGHTA and FQGTGA. The ends were cut back, 1 base at V and 4 bases at J, with 16 bases in the middle. The CDR3: CASSLNGGAVGYGYTF. The CDR3 coding sequence is TGTGCCAGCAGCTTAAACGGGGGGGCCGTAGGCTATGGCTACACCTTC. The full variable domain, rest sourced from reference TRBV7-3 and TRBJ1-2, is GAGVSQTPSNKVTEKGKYVELRCDPISGHTALYWYRQSLGQGPEFLIYFQGTGAADDSGLPNDRFFAVRPEGSVSTLKIQRTERGDSAVYLCASSLNGGAVGYGYTFGSGTRLTVV.

This clonotype was seen repeatedly, ten times or more. The chain has TRBV10-3 and TRBJ2-5, with D possibly being TRBD2 (7 bases). V lost 10 bases, J lost 5 bases, and 17 bases lay in between. This CDR3 region has 13 residues. Looked up from germline, CDR1 is ENHRY and CDR2 is SYGVKD. In nucleotides, the CDR3 is TGTGCCAACGGTCGGGGGGCAGGCGAGACCCAGTACTTC. This codes for CANGRGAGETQYF.

Concerning this clonotype: A much larger clone is a single base away; this may be a read error. CDR3 bases: TGTGCCAGCAGTGATCAGCAGAACGCTGAAGCTTTCTTT. It encodes CASSDQQNAEAFF. The chain uses TRBV10-2 and TRBJ1-1; D ambiguous. Germline CDR1 is WSHSY and CDR2 is SAAADI. This CDR3 contains 13 residues.

This chain links TRBV6-1 with TRBJ1-1; D possibly corresponds to TRBD1 (6 bases). The CDR3 extends over 14 amino acids. Germline V gives CDR1 MNHNS, CDR2 SASEGT. The V end lost 2 bases, the J end lost 8 bases, and 15 bases lay between the germline ends. The CDR3, as DNA: TGTGCCAGCAGTGAAACAGGGATTAGGGGAGAAGCTTTCTTT. Translated, it gives CASSETGIRGEAFF.

In this sample, this clonotype turned up many times. The rearrangement uses TRBV7-8 and TRBJ2-7, with 7 bases aligning to TRBD1. The CDR3 runs to 13 residues. V lost 5 bases to trimming and J lost 2 bases; unmatched junction nucleotides: 3. Germline CDR1 reads SGHVS; CDR2 reads FQNEAQ. CDR3 nucleotide sequence: TGTGCCAGCAGCACAACAGGGGCCTACGAGCAGTACTTC. It encodes CASSTTGAYEQYF.

The chain has TRBV28 and TRBJ2-7, with a possible D match to TRBD2 (6 bases). CDR3 length: 14 residues. The germline CDR1 and CDR2 sequences are MDHEN and SYDVKM. V was clipped by 3 bases and J by 6 bases, with 15 bases between them. For the CDR3, the DNA is TGTGCCAGCAGTTTGCAGCGGGTCCCCCTCGAGCAGTACTTC. Protein: CASSLQRVPLEQYF.

The chain is built from TRBV7-9 and TRBJ1-2; 11 bases line up with TRBD1. CDR3 length: 15 residues. Trimming at V came to 3 bases and at J to 5 bases, leaving 5 bases not matched to a gene. Germline loops: CDR1 SEHNR, CDR2 FQNEAQ (reference sequence). The CDR3 spells CASSFTRDRGYGYTF. The DNA for the CDR3 is TGTGCCAGCAGCTTCACCCGGGACAGGGGGTATGGCTACACCTTC.

This clonotype showed up just once. A read error may account for a junction end that differs from germline. The chain employs TRBV10-3 and TRBJ2-7, with a tentative D call TRBD1 (5 bases). CDR1 ENHRY and CDR2 SYGVKD come from the germline V gene. The CDR3 is 11 amino acids. The CDR3 sequence: CAISDEDSTSF. The CDR3 DNA reads TGTGCCATCAGTGATGAAGACAGTACAAGTTTC.

The sample holds many counts of this clonotype. The V call is TRBV20-1, the J call TRBJ2-7; D perhaps matches TRBD1 (6 bases). Germline loops: CDR1 DFQATT, CDR2 SNEGSKA (reference sequence). Deletions cut 3 bases from V and 6 bases from J, with 18 bases between. This CDR3 spans 14 amino acids. The CDR3 here is CSASRQGMYGEQYF. CDR3 DNA sequence: TGCAGTGCTAGTCGGCAGGGGATGTACGGCGAGCAGTACTTC.

The CDR3 region has the DNA TGCAGTGCTACCGCCAGGCTAGCGGCAACCTACGAGCAGTACTTC. Translating gives CSATARLAATYEQYF. The chain recombines TRBV20-1 with TRBJ2-7; 7 bases map to TRBD2. The J segment lost 2 bases and the V segment lost 4 bases, leaving 11 bases of the junction unmatched. Germline lookup yields CDR1 DFQATT and CDR2 SNEGSKA (reference sequence). This CDR3 comprises 15 residues.

The DNA for the CDR3 is TGTGCCAGCAGCGTACCAGTCCAACCCCCGGGCATTGGAGAAAAACTGTTTTTT. Translated: CASSVPVQPPGIGEKLFF. The V and J genes are TRBV9 and TRBJ1-4; no reliable D call. The germline V gene has CDR1 SGDLS and CDR2 YYNGEE. This CDR3 has 18 amino acids. Trimming pared 1 base from V and 8 bases from J, leaving 24 bases between.

The chain carries TRBV3-2 and TRBJ2-3. TRBV3-2 has pseudogene status. The CDR3 length is 15 residues. Here the CDR3 reads CASSQVTEGTDTQYF. In nucleotides, the CDR3 is TGTGCCAGCAGCCAAGTCACAGAGGGCACAGATACGCAGTATTTT.

For this clonotype: A clone one base away is much larger, so this may be a read error. V usage is TRBV7-2 and J usage is TRBJ2-5, with 9 bases lining up with TRBD2. Germline V gene data show CDR1 as SGHTA and CDR2 as FQGNSA. The CDR3 sequence is 15 residues long. Here the CDR3 reads CANSLSSSGKETQYF. CDR3 in DNA: TGTGCCAACAGCTTAAGTTCTAGCGGGAAAGAGACCCAGTACTTC.